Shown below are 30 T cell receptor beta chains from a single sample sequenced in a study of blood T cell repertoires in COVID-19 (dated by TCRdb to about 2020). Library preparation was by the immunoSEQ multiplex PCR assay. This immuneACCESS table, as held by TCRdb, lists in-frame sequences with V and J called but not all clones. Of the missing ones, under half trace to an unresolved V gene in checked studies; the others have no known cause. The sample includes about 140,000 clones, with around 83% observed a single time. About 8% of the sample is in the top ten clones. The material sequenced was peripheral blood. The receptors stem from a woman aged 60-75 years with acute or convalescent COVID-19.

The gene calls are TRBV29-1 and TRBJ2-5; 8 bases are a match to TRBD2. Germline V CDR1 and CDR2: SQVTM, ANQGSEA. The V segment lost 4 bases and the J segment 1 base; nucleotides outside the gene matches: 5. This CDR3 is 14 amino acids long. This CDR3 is CSVVILAAQETQYF. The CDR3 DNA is TGCAGCGTTGTCATACTAGCGGCCCAAGAGACCCAGTACTTC.

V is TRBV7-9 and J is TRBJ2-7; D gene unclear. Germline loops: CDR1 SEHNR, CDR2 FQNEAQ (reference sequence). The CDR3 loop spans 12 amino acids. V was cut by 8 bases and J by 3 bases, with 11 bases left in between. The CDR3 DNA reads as TGTGCCAGCGGTCAAGACAACTACGAGCAGTACTTC. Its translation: CASGQDNYEQYF.

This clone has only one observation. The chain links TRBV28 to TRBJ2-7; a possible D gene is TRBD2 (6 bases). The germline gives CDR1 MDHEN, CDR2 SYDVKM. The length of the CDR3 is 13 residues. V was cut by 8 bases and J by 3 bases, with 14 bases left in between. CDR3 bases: TGTGCCAGCGGCTGGGGGACTCGCTACGAGCAGTACTTC. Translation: CASGWGTRYEQYF.

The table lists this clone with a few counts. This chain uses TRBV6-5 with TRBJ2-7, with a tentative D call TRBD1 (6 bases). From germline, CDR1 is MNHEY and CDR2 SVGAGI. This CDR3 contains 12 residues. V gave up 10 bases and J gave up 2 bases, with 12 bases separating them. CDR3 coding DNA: TGTGCCACCTCGGGACATACCTACGAGCAGTACTTC. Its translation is CATSGHTYEQYF.

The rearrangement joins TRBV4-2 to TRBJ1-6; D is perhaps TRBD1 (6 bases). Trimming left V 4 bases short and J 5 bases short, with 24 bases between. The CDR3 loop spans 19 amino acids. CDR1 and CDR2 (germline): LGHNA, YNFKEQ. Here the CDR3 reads CASSLGGAPRGVNNSPLHF. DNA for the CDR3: TGTGCCAGCAGCCTAGGGGGAGCTCCTCGAGGGGTTAATAATTCACCCCTCCACTTT.

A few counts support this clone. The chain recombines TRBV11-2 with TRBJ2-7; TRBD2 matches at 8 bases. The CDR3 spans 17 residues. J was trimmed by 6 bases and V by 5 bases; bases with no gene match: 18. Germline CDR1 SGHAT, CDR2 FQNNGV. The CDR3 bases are TGTGCCAGCAGCCGGCCGTCGTTTGGTAGCGGGGTGACCGAGCAGTACTTC. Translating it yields CASSRPSFGSGVTEQYF.

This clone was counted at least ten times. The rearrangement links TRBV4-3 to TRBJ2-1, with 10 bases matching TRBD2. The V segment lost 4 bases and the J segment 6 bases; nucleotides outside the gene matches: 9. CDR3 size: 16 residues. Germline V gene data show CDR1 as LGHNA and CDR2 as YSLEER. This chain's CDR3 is CASSPITSGVSNEQFF. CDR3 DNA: TGCGCCAGCAGCCCCATTACTAGCGGGGTGAGCAATGAGCAGTTCTTC.

The CDR3 DNA reads TGTGCCAGCAGGGTAGCGGGAGCTAACTATGGCTACACCTTC. As protein: CASRVAGANYGYTF. This chain links TRBV5-6 with TRBJ1-2; D remains unclear. This CDR3 comprises 14 residues. The germline V and J ends were trimmed by 5 bases and 0 bases, with 11 bases remaining between them. The germline gives CDR1 SGHDT, CDR2 YYEEEE.

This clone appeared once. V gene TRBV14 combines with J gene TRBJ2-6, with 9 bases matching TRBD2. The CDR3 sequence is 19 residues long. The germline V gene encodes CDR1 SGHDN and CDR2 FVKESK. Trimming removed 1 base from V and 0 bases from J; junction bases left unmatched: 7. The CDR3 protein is CASSQVLAGAFSGANVLTF. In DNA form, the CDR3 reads TGTGCCAGCAGCCAAGTTTTAGCGGGGGCCTTCTCTGGGGCCAACGTCCTGACTTTC. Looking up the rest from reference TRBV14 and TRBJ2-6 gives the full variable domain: EAGVTQFPSHSVIEKGQTVTLRCDPISGHDNLYWYRRVMGKEIKFLLHFVKESKQDESGMPNNRFLAERTGGTYSTLKVQPAELEDSGVYFCASSQVLAGAFSGANVLTFGAGSRLTVL.

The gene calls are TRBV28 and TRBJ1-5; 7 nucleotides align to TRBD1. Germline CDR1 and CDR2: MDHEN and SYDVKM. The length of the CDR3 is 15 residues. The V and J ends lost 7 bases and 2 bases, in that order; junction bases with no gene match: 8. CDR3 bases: TGTGCCAGCACCTCAGACAGGGCGGGCAATCAGCCCCAGCATTTT. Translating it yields CASTSDRAGNQPQHF.

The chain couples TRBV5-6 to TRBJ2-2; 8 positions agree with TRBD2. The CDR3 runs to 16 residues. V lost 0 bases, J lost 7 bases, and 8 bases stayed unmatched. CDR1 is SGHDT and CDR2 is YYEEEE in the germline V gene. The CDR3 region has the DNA TGTGCCAGCAGCTTGGTAGCGGGGCCTGCCAGCGGGGAGCTGTTTTTT. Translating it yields CASSLVAGPASGELFF.

For the CDR3, the DNA is TGTGCCAGCAGCATGCCACAGGGAGATGGCTACACCTTC. It yields the protein CASSMPQGDGYTF. The V gene is TRBV7-3, the J gene TRBJ1-2, with TRBD1 as a possible D gene (6 bases). The CDR3 totals 13 residues. Germline lookup yields CDR1 SGHTA and CDR2 FQGTGA. V was shortened by 5 bases and J by 6 bases, with 13 bases between the two germline ends.

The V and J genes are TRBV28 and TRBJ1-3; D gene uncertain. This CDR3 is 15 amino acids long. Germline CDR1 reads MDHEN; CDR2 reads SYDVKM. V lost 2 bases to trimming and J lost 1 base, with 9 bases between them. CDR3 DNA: TGTGCCAGCAGTTTAGGGAGGCCGTCTGGAAACACCATATATTTT. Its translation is CASSLGRPSGNTIYF.

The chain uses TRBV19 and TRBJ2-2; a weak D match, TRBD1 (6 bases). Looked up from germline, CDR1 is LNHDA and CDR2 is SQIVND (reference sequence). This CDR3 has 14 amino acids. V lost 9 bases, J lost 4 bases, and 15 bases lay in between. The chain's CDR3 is CASKTGLGTGELFF. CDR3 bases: TGTGCCAGCAAAACAGGGTTGGGCACCGGGGAGCTGTTTTTT.

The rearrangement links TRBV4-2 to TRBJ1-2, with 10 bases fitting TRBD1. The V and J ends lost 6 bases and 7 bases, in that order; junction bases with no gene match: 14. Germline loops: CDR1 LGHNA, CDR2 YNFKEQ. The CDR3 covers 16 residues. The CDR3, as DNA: TGTGCCAGCAGTGAAGCCGGGACAGGGGTTTTGGGTGGCTACACCTTC. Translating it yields CASSEAGTGVLGGYTF.

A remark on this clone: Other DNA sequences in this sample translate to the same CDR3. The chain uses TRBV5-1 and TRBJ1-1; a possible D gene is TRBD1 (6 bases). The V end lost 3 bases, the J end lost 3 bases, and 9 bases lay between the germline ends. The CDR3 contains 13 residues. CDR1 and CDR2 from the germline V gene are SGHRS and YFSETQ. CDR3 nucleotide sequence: TGCGCCAGCAGCTCGGACAGATACACTGAAGCTTTCTTT. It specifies CASSSDRYTEAFF.

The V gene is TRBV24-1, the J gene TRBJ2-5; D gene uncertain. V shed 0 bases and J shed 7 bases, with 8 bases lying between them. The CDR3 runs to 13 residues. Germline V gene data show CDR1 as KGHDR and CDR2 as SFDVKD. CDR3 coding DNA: TGTGCCACCAGTGATTTGCCACCAGGGACCCAGTACTTC. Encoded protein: CATSDLPPGTQYF.

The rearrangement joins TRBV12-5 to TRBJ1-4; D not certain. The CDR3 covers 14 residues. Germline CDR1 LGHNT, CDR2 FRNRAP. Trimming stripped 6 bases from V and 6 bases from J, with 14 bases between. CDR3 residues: CASGPSRADEKLFF. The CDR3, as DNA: TGTGCTAGTGGCCCATCCCGAGCGGATGAAAAACTGTTTTTT. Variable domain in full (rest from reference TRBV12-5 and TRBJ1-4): DARVTQTPRHKVTEMGQEVTMRCQPILGHNTVFWYRQTMMQGLELLAYFRNRAPLDDSGMPKDRFSAEMPDATLATLKIQPSEPRDSAVYFCASGPSRADEKLFFGSGTQLSVL.

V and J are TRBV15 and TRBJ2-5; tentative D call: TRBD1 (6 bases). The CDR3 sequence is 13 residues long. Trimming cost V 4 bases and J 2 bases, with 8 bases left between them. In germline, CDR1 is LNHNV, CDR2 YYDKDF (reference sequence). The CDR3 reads CATSNRVQETQYF. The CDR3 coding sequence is TGTGCCACCAGCAACAGGGTGCAAGAGACCCAGTACTTC.

The DNA for the CDR3 is TGTGCCAGCAGAAGTGCGTCAGGCGCAAATGAAAAACTGTTTTTT. Protein: CASRSASGANEKLFF. The chain couples TRBV2 to TRBJ1-4, with D uncertain. The CDR3 is 15 amino acids. Trimming took 6 bases from V and 5 from J, leaving 16 bases between them. Germline values: CDR1 SNHLY, CDR2 FYNNEI. The variable domain in full, with the rest retrieved from reference TRBV2 and TRBJ1-4, is EPEVTQTPSHQVTQMGQEVILRCVPISNHLYFYWYRQILGQKVEFLVSFYNNEISEKSEIFDDQFSVERPDGSNFTLKIRSTKLEDSAMYFCASRSASGANEKLFFGSGTQLSVL.

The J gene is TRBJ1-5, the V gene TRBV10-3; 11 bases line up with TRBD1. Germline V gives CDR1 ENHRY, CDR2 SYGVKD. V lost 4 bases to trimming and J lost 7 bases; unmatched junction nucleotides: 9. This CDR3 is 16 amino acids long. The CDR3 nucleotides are TGTGCCATCAGTGCGCGGACAGGGGGCTCGGAGCAGCCCCAGCATTTT. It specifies CAISARTGGSEQPQHF.

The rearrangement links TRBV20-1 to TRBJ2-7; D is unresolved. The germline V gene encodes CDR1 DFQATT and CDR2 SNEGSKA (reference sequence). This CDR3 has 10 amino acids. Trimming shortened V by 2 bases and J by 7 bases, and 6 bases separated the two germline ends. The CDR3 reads CSARLLEQYF. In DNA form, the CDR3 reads TGCAGTGCTAGACTACTAGAGCAGTACTTC.

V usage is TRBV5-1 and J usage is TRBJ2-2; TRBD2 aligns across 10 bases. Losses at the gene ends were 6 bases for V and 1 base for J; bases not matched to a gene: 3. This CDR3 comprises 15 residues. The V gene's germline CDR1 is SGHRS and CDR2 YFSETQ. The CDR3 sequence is CASTLAGKNTGELFF. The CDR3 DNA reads TGCGCCAGCACACTAGCGGGGAAGAACACCGGGGAGCTGTTTTTT.

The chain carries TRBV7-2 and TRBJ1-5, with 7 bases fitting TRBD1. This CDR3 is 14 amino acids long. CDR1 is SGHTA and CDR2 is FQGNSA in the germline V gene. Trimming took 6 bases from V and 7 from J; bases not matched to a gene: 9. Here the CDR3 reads CASSSRQGGQPQHF. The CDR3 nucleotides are TGTGCCAGCAGTTCCCGGCAGGGGGGACAGCCCCAGCATTTT.

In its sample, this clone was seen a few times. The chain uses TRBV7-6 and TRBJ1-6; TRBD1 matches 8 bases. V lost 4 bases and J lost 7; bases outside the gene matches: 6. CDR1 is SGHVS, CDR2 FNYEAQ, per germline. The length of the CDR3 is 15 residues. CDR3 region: CASSSKDRVNSPLHF. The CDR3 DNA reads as TGTGCCAGCAGCTCCAAGGACAGGGTGAATTCACCCCTCCACTTT.

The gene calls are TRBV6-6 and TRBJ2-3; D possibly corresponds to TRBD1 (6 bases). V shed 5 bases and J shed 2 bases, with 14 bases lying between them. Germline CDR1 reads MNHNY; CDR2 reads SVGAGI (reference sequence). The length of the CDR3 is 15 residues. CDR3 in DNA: TGTGCCAGCAGTCCTCACAGGGCTTCCACAGATACGCAGTATTTT. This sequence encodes CASSPHRASTDTQYF.

The CDR3 coding sequence is TGTGCCAGCAGTCCTGGGACAGGGCGAGCGTATGGCTACACCTTC. Its translation: CASSPGTGRAYGYTF. The chain joins TRBV28 to TRBJ1-2; 9 positions match TRBD1. In germline, CDR1 is MDHEN, CDR2 SYDVKM. The CDR3 consists of 15 residues. J gave up 5 bases and V 5 bases, and 9 bases lay outside the gene matches.

CDR3 loop: CASSWGTEYEQYF. The CDR3, as DNA: TGCGCCAGCAGCTGGGGGACAGAGTACGAGCAGTACTTC. The V and J genes are TRBV5-1 and TRBJ2-7; TRBD1 aligns across 7 bases. Germline CDR1 SGHRS, CDR2 YFSETQ. V trimming: 3 bases; J trimming: 4 bases; junction bases outside the gene matches: 4. The CDR3 runs 13 residues.

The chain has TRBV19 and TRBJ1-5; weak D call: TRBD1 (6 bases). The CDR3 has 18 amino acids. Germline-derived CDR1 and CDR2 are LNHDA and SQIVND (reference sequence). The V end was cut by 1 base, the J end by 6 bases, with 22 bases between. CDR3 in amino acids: CASSIAGQIPSGGQPQHF. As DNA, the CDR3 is TGTGCCAGTAGTATAGCCGGACAGATACCCTCGGGGGGTCAGCCCCAGCATTTT.

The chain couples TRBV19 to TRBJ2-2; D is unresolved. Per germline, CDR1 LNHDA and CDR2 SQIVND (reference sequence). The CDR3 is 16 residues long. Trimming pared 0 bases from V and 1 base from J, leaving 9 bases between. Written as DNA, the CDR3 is TGTGCCAGTAGTATAGATTGGCGGAAGAACACCGGGGAGCTGTTTTTT. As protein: CASSIDWRKNTGELFF.